This T cell receptor (beta chain) is drawn from a study of siplizumab effects on memory and regulatory T cells. Per the germline V gene, CDR1 is LNHDA and CDR2 is SQIVND (reference sequence). With 5 bases removed from V and 5 bases from J, the gap between germline ends came to 12 bases. The CDR3 sequence is 13 residues long. Sequencing used immunoSEQ multiplex PCR; TCRdb keeps in-frame clones, though not all of them. Of 70,000 to 95,000 clones listed, approximately 97% are singletons. The receptor was isolated from a human donor in good health. The J gene is TRBJ1-1, the V gene TRBV19; tentatively, D is TRBD1 (5 bases). Material: naive CD4+ T cells sorted from blood. In DNA, the CDR3 is TGTGCCAGTAGTTATGGGGGAGGGACTGAAGCTTTCTTT. The encoded protein is CASSYGGGTEAFF. Looking up the rest from reference TRBV19 and TRBJ1-1 gives the full variable domain: DGGITQSPKYLFRKEGQNVTLSCEQNLNHDAMYWYRQDPGQGLRLIYYSQIVNDFQKGDIAEGYSVSREKKESFPLTVTSAQKNPTAFYLCASSYGGGTEAFFGQGTRLTVV.